The clone carrying this T cell receptor (beta chain) was recorded once. One end of the junction is discordant with germline, which a read error may explain. Germline assignment: CDR1 MNHEY and CDR2 SVGAGI. The CDR3 extends over 16 amino acids. Sequencing used immunoSEQ multiplex PCR; TCRdb keeps in-frame clones, though not all of them. The data show around 100,000 clones, 89% seen once. This record comes from a study of blood T cell repertoires in COVID-19. Enrolment of Seattle patients took place during active infection, and they were followed longitudinally. Sequencing was done on a sample of peripheral blood. The V call is TRBV6-5, the J call TRBJ2-6, with D possibly TRBD2 on 6 matching bases. The receptor was isolated from a man between 60 and 75 years old with COVID-19, enrolled during active disease. The CDR3 DNA reads TGTGCCAGCAGCTACTCGGGGACTTCTGGCGCCAACGTCCTGACTTTC. Translated, it gives CASSYSGTSGANVLTF.